This T cell receptor (beta chain) stems from a study of T cell responses to AZD1222 COVID-19 vaccine. Some clones are missing from TCRdb's copy, which holds only in-frame ones; the method was immunoSEQ multiplex PCR. The sample carries roughly 120,000 clones, around 87% recorded once. About this clone: Its cognate antigen is unknown.

Notes on the study in general: Clonal diversity may have been underestimated, and the donors were mostly white British, with more females than males. At 160-218 and 743-854, vaccine-associated CD4 TCRs were dominant, and they spanned spike. Among those given AZD1222, only five or six were seropositive at baseline.

V lost 2 bases, J lost 4 bases, and 11 bases lay in between. Germline V gene lookup returns CDR1 MDHEN and CDR2 SYDVKM. The CDR3 length is 14 residues. The sample here was peripheral blood, taken on day 0 of AZD1222 vaccination. The receptor's source is an adult in good health. This chain uses TRBV28 with TRBJ1-2; D remains unclear. The CDR3 region is CASSLQENAYGYTF. CDR3 bases: TGTGCCAGCAGTTTACAGGAGAATGCCTATGGCTACACCTTC.